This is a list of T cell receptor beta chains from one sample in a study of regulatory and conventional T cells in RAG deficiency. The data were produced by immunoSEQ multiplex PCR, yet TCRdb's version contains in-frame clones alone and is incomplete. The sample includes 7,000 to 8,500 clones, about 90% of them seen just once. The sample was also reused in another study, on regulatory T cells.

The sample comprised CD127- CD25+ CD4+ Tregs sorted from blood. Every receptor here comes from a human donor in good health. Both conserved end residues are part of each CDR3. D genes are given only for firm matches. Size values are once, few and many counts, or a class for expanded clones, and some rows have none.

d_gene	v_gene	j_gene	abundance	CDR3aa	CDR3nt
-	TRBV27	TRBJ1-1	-	CASSLPRARGRGTEAFF	TGTGCCAGCAGCCTCCCCAGGGCGCGGGGTAGAGGCACTGAAGCTTTCTTT
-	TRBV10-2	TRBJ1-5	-	CASRREVNQPQHF	TGCGCCAGCCGGAGGGAGGTCAATCAGCCCCAGCATTTT
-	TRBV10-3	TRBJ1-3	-	CAIRDNANSGNTIYF	TGTGCCATCCGGGACAACGCCAACTCTGGAAACACCATATATTTT
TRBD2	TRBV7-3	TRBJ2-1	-	CASSPGRAGGDYNEQFF	TGTGCCAGCAGCCCCGGGAGAGCGGGGGGCGATTACAATGAGCAGTTCTTC
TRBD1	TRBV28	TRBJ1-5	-	CASSSGTGGLYSNQPQHF	TGTGCCAGCAGTTCCGGGACAGGGGGCCTCTATAGCAATCAGCCCCAGCATTTT
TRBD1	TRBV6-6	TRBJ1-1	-	CASSPMTGGYTEAFF	TGTGCCAGCAGTCCAATGACAGGGGGCTACACTGAAGCTTTCTTT
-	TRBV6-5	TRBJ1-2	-	CASSPLRQNYGYTF	TGTGCCAGCAGTCCCCTCCGACAGAACTATGGCTACACCTTC
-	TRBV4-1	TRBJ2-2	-	CASSQGTSNTGELFF	TGCGCCAGCAGCCAGGGGACATCGAACACCGGGGAGCTGTTTTTT
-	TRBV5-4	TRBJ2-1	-	CASSFMGAPYNEQFF	TGTGCCAGCAGCTTCATGGGGGCCCCCTACAATGAGCAGTTCTTC
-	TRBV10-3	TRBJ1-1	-	CARGFPTPWSTEAFF	TGTGCCAGAGGGTTTCCGACTCCATGGAGCACTGAAGCTTTCTTT
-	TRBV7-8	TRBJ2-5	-	CASSFPRGQETQYF	TGTGCCAGCAGCTTTCCAAGGGGGCAAGAGACCCAGTACTTC
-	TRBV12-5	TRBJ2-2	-	CASGSGLAMFGELFF	TGTGCTAGCGGTTCCGGACTCGCCATGTTCGGGGAGCTGTTTTTT
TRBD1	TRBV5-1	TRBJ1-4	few	CASSSTGTGVEKLFF	TGCGCCAGCAGCTCCACCGGGACAGGGGTTGAAAAACTGTTTTTT
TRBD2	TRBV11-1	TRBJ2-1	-	CASSTGLAGGLTEQFF	TGTGCCAGCAGCACCGGCCTTGCGGGGGGGCTCACTGAGCAGTTCTTC
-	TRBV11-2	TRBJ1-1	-	CASSFQGVSNTEAFF	TGTGCCAGCAGCTTCCAGGGTGTCTCGAACACTGAAGCTTTCTTT
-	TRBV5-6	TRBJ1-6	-	CASSLSAGGNNSPLHF	TGTGCCAGCAGCTTGTCCGCCGGGGGGAATAATTCACCCCTCCACTTT
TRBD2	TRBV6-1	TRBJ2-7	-	CASRLAANYEQYF	TGTGCCAGCAGACTAGCGGCAAACTACGAGCAGTACTTC
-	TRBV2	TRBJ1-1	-	CASSEGGGFSTEAFF	TGTGCCAGCAGTGAGGGGGGAGGCTTCAGCACTGAAGCTTTCTTT
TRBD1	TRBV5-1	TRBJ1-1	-	CASSGGTGWFTEAFF	TGCGCCAGCAGCGGCGGGACAGGGTGGTTCACTGAAGCTTTCTTT
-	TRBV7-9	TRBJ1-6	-	CASSPEPYSPLHF	TGTGCCAGCAGTCCGGAGCCCTATTCACCCCTCCACTTT
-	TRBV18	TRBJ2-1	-	CASSPPGGPGDEQFF	TGTGCCAGCTCACCACCCGGCGGACCGGGGGATGAGCAGTTCTTC
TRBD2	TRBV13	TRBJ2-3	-	CASSLKSSGGPSTDTQYF	TGTGCCAGCAGCTTAAAAAGTAGCGGGGGACCTAGCACAGATACGCAGTATTTT
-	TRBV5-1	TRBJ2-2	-	CASSLISRTGELFF	TGCGCCAGCAGCTTGATATCACGGACCGGGGAGCTGTTTTTT
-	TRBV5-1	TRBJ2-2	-	CASRLSGVVGELFF	TGCGCCAGCAGACTCTCAGGGGTGGTCGGGGAGCTGTTTTTT
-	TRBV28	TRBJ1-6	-	CASSLRLGASNSPLHF	TGTGCCAGCAGTTTAAGACTGGGGGCTAGTAATTCCCCCCTCCACTTT
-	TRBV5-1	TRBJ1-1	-	CASSTRVMNTEAFF	TGCGCCAGCAGCACCAGGGTCATGAACACTGAAGCTTTCTTT
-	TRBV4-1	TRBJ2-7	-	CASSQDNGGAETYEQYF	TGCGCCAGCAGCCAAGATAACGGTGGAGCGGAAACCTACGAGCAGTACTTC
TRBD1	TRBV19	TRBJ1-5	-	CASSPGTDYLLRNQPQHF	TGTGCCAGTAGTCCAGGGACAGACTACCTTTTAAGAAATCAGCCCCAGCATTTT
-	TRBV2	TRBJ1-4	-	CASSDQGSGKLFF	TGTGCCAGCAGTGACCAGGGTTCAGGAAAACTGTTTTTT
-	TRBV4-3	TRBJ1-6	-	CASSQEAQSYNSPLHF	TGCGCCAGCAGCCAAGAAGCGCAGAGTTATAATTCCCCCCTCCACTTT
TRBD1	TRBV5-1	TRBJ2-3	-	CASSQGQGSDTQYF	TGCGCCAGCAGCCAAGGACAGGGGTCAGATACGCAGTATTTT
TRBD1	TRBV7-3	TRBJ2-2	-	CASRDRAGTGELFF	TGTGCCAGTAGAGACAGGGCCGGCACCGGGGAGCTGTTTTTT
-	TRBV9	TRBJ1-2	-	CASRGFSTGHYGYTF	TGTGCCAGCCGAGGATTTTCAACAGGACACTATGGCTACACCTTC
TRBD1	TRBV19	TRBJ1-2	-	CASSPRTGNYGYTF	TGTGCCAGTAGCCCCCGGACAGGAAACTATGGCTACACCTTC
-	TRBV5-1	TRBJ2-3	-	CASSLALAGTTDTQYF	TGCGCCAGCAGCTTGGCCCTTGCGGGGACCACAGATACGCAGTATTTT
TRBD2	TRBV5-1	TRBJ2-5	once	CASSLWTSGGYQETQYF	TGCGCCAGCAGCTTGTGGACTAGCGGGGGATACCAAGAGACCCAGTACTTC
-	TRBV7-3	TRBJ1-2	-	CASSLGGFDGYTF	TGTGCCAGCAGCTTAGGAGGCTTTGATGGCTACACCTTC
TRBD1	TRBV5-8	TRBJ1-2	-	CASRAMGQGYGYTF	TGTGCCAGCAGAGCGATGGGACAGGGCTATGGCTACACCTTC
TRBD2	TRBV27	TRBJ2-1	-	CASRGGTSGVYNEQFF	TGTGCCAGCAGGGGAGGGACTAGCGGGGTTTACAATGAGCAGTTCTTC
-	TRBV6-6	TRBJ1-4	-	CASSPGNLGEKLFF	TGTGCCAGCAGCCCCGGGAATCTCGGTGAAAAACTGTTTTTT
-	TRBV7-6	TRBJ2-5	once	CASSQTLRGFKETQYF	TGTGCCAGCAGCCAAACCCTCCGGGGGTTCAAAGAGACCCAGTACTTC
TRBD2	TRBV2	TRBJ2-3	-	CAGSEGVGGGASDTQYF	TGTGCCGGCAGTGAAGGGGTCGGCGGGGGGGCATCAGATACGCAGTATTTT
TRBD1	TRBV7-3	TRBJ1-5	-	CASSSPQGIPSNQPQHF	TGTGCCAGCAGCTCCCCACAGGGGATCCCGAGCAATCAGCCCCAGCATTTT
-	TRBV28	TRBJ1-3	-	CASSLIGQGKGNTIYF	TGTGCCAGCAGTTTGATCGGGCAGGGAAAGGGAAACACCATATATTTT
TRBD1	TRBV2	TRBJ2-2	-	CASSSGGFTVGELFF	TGTGCCAGCAGTTCAGGGGGCTTTACCGTAGGGGAGCTGTTTTTT
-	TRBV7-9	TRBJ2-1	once	CASSLGTFGKSHQFF	TGTGCCAGCAGCTTAGGGACTTTTGGAAAATCCCATCAGTTCTTC
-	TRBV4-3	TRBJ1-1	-	CASSQGGAGGTEAFF	TGCGCCAGCAGCCAAGGAGGTGCCGGGGGAACTGAAGCTTTCTTT
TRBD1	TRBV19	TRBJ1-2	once	CASSMSFTGALRYGYTF	TGTGCCAGTAGTATGAGTTTTACAGGGGCCCTTCGGTATGGCTACACCTTC
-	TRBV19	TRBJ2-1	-	CASSPRRQDPNNEQFF	TGTGCCAGTAGTCCCCGGAGGCAGGATCCCAACAATGAGCAGTTCTTC
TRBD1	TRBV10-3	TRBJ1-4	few	CATGQGLVRANEKLFF	TGTGCTACAGGACAGGGCTTGGTCCGTGCTAATGAAAAACTGTTTTTT
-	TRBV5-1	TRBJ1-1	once	CASSLAGSGGPAEAFF	TGCGCCAGCAGCTTGGCCGGAAGCGGGGGACCCGCTGAAGCTTTCTTT
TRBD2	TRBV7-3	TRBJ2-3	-	CASSPTSLTDTQYF	TGTGCCAGCAGCCCGACTAGCCTCACAGATACGCAGTATTTT